The table lists the clone carrying this T cell receptor beta chain with a few counts. Its target is unknown. This entry comes from a study of post-analysis software for immune sequencing data. Study outcomes and limitations: Elevated frequency relative to controls characterized 4 or 5 TRBV segments in patients, TRBV5-6, TRBV5-1 and TRBV20-1 among them.

The CDR3 has 15 amino acids. V dropped 3 bases and J dropped 3 bases, with 9 bases sitting between them. Incorporated into the TCR beta cDNA libraries were unique molecular identifiers, which served to reduce PCR and sequencing biases. TCRdb redid the calling of the PCR reads with MiXCR, one entry per CDR3 protein. The sample lists roughly 410,000 distinct CDR3 sequences; roughly 38% were seen once. The chain carries TRBV12-3 or TRBV12-4 and TRBJ2-6, with D perhaps assigned TRBD1 or TRBD2 (5 bases each). This TCR was sampled from a girl between 10 and 17 years old with multiple sclerosis. Sequencing used blood. In DNA form, the CDR3 reads TGTGCCAGCAGTTTGAGGGGTCTTGGGGCCAACGTCCTGACTTTC. This codes for CASSLRGLGANVLTF.